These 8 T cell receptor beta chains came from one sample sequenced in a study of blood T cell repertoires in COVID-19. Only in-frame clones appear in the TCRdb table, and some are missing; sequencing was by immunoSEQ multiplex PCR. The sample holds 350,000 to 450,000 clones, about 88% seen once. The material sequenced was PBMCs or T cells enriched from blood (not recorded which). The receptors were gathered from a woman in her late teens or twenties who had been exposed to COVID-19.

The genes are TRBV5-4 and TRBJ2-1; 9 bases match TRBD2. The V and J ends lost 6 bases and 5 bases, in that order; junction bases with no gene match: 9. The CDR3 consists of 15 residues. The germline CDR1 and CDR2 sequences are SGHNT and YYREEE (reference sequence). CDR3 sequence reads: CASTGSGRKDNEQFF. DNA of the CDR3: TGTGCCAGCACCGGTAGCGGGAGAAAAGACAATGAGCAGTTCTTC. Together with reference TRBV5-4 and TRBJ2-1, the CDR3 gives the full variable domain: ETGVTQSPTHLIKTRGQQVTLRCSSQSGHNTVSWYQQALGQGPQFIFQYYREEENGRGNFPPRFSGLQFPNYSSELNVNALELDDSALYLCASTGSGRKDNEQFFGPGTRLTVL.

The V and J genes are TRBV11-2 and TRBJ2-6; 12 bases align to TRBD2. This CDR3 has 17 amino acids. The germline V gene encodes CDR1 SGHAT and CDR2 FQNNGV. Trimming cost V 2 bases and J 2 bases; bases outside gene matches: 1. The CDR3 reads CASSLLAGGPGANVLTF. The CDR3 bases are TGTGCCAGCAGCTTACTAGCGGGAGGGCCTGGGGCCAACGTCCTGACTTTC.

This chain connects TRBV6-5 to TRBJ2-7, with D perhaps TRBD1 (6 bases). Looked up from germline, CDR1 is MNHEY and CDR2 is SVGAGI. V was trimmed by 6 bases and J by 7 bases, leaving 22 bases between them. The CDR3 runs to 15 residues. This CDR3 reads CASRGQLIGPQEQYF. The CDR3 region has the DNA TGTGCCAGCAGGGGACAATTAATTGGGCCCCAGGAGCAGTACTTC.

Here the CDR3 DNA reads TGTGCCAGCAGCGTAGGAGGCGGGAGCGTTTACAATGAGCAGTTCTTC. Its translation is CASSVGGGSVYNEQFF. The chain employs TRBV9 and TRBJ2-1, with 7 bases matching TRBD2. Trimming took 0 bases from V and 4 from J; bases not matched to a gene: 7. Germline values: CDR1 SGDLS, CDR2 YYNGEE. The CDR3 runs to 16 residues.

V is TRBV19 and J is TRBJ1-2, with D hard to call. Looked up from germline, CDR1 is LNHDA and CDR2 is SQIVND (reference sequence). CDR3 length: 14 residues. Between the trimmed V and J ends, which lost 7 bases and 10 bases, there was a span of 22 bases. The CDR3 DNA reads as TGTGCCAGTACCAGTCCTTTTCTGCTCTTTGACTACACCTTC. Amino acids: CASTSPFLLFDYTF.

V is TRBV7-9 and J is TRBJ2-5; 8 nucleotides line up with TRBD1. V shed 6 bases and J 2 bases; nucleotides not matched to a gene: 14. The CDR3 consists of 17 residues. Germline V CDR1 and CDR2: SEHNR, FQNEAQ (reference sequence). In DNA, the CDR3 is TGTGCCAGCAGTTTCGCACCGGGACAGGACCGACAAGAGACCCAGTACTTC. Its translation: CASSFAPGQDRQETQYF.

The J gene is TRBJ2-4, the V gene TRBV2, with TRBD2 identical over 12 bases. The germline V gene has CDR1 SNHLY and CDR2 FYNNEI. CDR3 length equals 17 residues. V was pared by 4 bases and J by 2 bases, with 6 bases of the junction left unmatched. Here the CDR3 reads CASSGASGRGTKNIQYF. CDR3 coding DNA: TGTGCCAGCAGTGGGGCTAGCGGGAGGGGGACCAAAAACATTCAGTACTTC. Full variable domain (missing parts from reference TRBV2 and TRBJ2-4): EPEVTQTPSHQVTQMGQEVILRCVPISNHLYFYWYRQILGQKVEFLVSFYNNEISEKSEIFDDQFSVERPDGSNFTLKIRSTKLEDSAMYFCASSGASGRGTKNIQYFGAGTRLSVL.

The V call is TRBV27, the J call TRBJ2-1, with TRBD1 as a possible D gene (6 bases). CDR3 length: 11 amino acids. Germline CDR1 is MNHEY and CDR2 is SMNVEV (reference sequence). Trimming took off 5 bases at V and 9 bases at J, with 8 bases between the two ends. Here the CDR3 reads CASSQGIEQFF. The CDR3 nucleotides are TGTGCCAGCAGTCAGGGGATTGAGCAGTTCTTC.